Below, 5 T cell receptor beta chains from the same sample are listed, as sequenced in a study of CD8 T cells in ankylosing spondylitis. These receptors have no known antigen. Study-wide points: Ankylosing spondylitis blood appeared to carry a characteristic TCR beta motif of roughly eight highly homologous variants.

TCRdb redid the calling of the 5' RACE reads with MiXCR, one entry per CDR3 protein. Of around 390,000 distinct CDR3 sequences in the sample, approximately 20% were seen once. Sequenced input: blood, either unsorted or a sorted T cell fraction (not recorded which). The source of these receptors is a male donor with ankylosing spondylitis.

V usage is TRBV20-1 and J usage is TRBJ1-1, with D perhaps TRBD1 (6 bases). The CDR3 totals 14 residues. CDR1 is DFQATT, CDR2 SNEGSKA, per germline (reference sequence). V gave up 3 bases and J gave up 1 base, with 12 bases separating them. The CDR3 coding sequence is TGCAGTGCTAGTTTAACCAGGGGGAACACTGAAGCTTTCTTT. This encodes CSASLTRGNTEAFF.

CDR3: CASSRPSGVAYNEQFF. DNA for the CDR3: TGCGCCAGCAGCCGTCCTAGTGGGGTGGCTTACAATGAGCAGTTCTTC. The chain employs TRBV4-1 and TRBJ2-1, with no clear D. In germline, CDR1 is MGHRA, CDR2 YSYEKL. V was pared by 4 bases and J by 4 bases, with 17 bases between. The CDR3 covers 16 residues.

This clonotype has a handful of counts. This chain uses TRBV12-3 or TRBV12-4 with TRBJ2-2; TRBD2 aligns across 11 bases. J gave up 2 bases and V 7 bases, and 6 bases lay outside the gene matches. This CDR3 spans 16 amino acids. The CDR3 bases are TGTGCCAGCAACACGGGGACTAGCGGCAACACCGGGGAGCTGTTTTTT. Its protein is CASNTGTSGNTGELFF.

This clonotype was counted many times. The genes are TRBV20-1 and TRBJ2-1, with 7 nucleotides matching TRBD1. J was trimmed by 2 bases and V by 3 bases; bases with no gene match: 13. Germline values: CDR1 DFQATT, CDR2 SNEGSKA (reference sequence). The CDR3 spans 17 residues. Here the CDR3 DNA reads TGCAGTGCTAGCCCCCGCTCGCGGACAGGCCCCTACAATGAGCAGTTCTTC. Amino acids: CSASPRSRTGPYNEQFF.

This clonotype was picked up a small number of times. In DNA, the CDR3 is TGTGCCATCGGGTTCGTCGGGACAGGGATCGGCGCTTTCTTT. Translation gives CAIGFVGTGIGAFF. The V gene is TRBV10-3, the J gene TRBJ1-1; 9 nucleotides agree with TRBD1. In germline, CDR1 is ENHRY, CDR2 SYGVKD. V lost 8 bases and J lost 11; bases outside the gene matches: 15. The CDR3 is 14 amino acids.